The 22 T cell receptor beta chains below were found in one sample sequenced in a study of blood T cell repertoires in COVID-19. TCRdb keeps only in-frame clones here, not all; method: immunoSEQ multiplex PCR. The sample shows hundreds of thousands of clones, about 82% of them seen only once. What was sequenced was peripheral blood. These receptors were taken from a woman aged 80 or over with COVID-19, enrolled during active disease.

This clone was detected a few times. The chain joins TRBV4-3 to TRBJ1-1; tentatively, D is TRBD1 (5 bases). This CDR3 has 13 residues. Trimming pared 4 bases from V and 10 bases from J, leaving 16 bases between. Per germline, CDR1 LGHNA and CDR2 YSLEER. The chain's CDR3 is CASSRSRQGTAFF. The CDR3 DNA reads TGCGCCAGCAGCCGCAGCCGGCAGGGAACAGCTTTCTTT.

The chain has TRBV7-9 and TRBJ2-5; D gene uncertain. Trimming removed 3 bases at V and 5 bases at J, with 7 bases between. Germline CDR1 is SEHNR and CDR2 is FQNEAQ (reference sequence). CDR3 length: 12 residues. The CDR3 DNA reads TGTGCCAGCAGCTTCGCCGGGGAGACCCAGTACTTC. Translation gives CASSFAGETQYF. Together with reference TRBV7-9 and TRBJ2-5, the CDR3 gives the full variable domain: DTGVSQNPRHKITKRGQNVTFRCDPISEHNRLYWYRQTLGQGPEFLTYFQNEAQLEKSRLLSDRFSAERPKGSFSTLEIQRTEQGDSAMYLCASSFAGETQYFGPGTRLLVL.

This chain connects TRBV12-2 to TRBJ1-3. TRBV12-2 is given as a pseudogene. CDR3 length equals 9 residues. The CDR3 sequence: CASRPGSYF. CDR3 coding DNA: TGTGCAAGTCGCCCGGGGAGCTATTTT.

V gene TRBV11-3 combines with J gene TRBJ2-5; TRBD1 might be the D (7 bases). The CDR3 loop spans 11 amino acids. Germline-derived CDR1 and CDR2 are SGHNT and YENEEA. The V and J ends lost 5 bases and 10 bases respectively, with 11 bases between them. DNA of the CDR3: TGTGCCAGCAGCGCAGGGGGGAGCCAGTACTTC. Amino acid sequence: CASSAGGSQYF.

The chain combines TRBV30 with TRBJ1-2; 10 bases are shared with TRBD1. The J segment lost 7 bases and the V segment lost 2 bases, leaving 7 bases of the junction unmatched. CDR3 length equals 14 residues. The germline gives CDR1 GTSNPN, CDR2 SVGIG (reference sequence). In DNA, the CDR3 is TGTGCCTGGAGTCCGGGACAGGGGTATCGTGGCTACACCTTC. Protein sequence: CAWSPGQGYRGYTF.

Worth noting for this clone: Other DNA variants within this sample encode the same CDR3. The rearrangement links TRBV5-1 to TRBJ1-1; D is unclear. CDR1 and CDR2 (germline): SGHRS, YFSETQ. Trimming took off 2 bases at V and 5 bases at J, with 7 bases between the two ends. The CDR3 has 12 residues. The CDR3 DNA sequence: TGCGCCAGCAGCTTACCGGGAACTGAAGCTTTCTTT. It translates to CASSLPGTEAFF.

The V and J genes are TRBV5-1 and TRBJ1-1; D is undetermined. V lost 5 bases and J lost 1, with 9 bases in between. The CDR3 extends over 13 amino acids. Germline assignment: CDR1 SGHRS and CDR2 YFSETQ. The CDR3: CASRELSNTEAFF. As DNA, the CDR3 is TGCGCCAGCAGGGAGCTGTCGAACACTGAAGCTTTCTTT.

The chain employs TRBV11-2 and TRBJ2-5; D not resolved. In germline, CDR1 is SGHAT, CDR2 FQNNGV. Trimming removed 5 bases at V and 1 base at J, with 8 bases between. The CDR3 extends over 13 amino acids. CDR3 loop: CASSPRSQETQYF. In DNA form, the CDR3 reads TGTGCCAGCAGCCCCCGTAGCCAAGAGACCCAGTACTTC. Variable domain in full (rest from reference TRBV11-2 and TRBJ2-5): EAGVAQSPRYKIIEKRQSVAFWCNPISGHATLYWYQQILGQGPKLLIQFQNNGVVDDSQLPKDRFSAERLKGVDSTLKIQPAKLEDSAVYLCASSPRSQETQYFGPGTRLLVL.

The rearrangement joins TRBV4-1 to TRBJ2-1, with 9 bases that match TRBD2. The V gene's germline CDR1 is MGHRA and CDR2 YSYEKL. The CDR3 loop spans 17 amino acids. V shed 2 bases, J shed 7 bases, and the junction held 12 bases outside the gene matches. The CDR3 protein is CASSQTKGGLALNEQFF. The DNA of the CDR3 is TGCGCCAGCAGCCAAACCAAGGGGGGACTAGCTCTGAATGAGCAGTTCTTC.

CDR3 in amino acids: CASSLVGTGHTGELFF. The CDR3 DNA follows: TGTGCCAGCAGCTTAGTGGGGACAGGGCACACCGGGGAGCTGTTTTTT. The rearrangement joins TRBV7-8 to TRBJ2-2; TRBD1 matches 9 bases. Germline V lookup: CDR1 SGHVS, CDR2 FQNEAQ. Trimming took 1 base from V and 3 from J; bases not matched to a gene: 3. The CDR3 loop spans 16 amino acids.

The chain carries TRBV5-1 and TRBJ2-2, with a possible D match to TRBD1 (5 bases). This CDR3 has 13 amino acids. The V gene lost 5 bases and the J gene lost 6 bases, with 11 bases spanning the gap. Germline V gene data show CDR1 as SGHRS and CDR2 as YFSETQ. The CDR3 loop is CASSRTLSGELFF. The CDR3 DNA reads TGCGCCAGCAGTAGGACATTATCCGGGGAGCTGTTTTTT.

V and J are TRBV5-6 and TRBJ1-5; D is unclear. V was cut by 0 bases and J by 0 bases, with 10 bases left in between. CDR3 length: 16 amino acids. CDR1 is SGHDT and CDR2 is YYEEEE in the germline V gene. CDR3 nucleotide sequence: TGTGCCAGCAGCTTGGGAGTCCTTGATAGCAATCAGCCCCAGCATTTT. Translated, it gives CASSLGVLDSNQPQHF.

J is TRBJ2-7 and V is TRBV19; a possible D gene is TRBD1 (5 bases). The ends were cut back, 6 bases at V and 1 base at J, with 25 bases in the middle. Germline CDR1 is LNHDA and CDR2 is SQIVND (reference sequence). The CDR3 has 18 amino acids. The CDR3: CASSPQGRSSLGSYEQYF. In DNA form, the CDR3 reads TGTGCCAGTAGCCCCCAGGGCAGGAGCTCCCTTGGGTCCTACGAGCAGTACTTC. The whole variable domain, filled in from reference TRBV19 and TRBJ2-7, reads DGGITQSPKYLFRKEGQNVTLSCEQNLNHDAMYWYRQDPGQGLRLIYYSQIVNDFQKGDIAEGYSVSREKKESFPLTVTSAQKNPTAFYLCASSPQGRSSLGSYEQYFGPGTRLTVT.

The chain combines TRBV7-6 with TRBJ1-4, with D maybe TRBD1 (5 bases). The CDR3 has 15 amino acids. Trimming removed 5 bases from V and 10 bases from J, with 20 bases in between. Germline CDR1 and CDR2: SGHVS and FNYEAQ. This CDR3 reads CASSPGTPIGGKLFF. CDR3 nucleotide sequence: TGTGCCAGCAGCCCCGGGACTCCGATAGGTGGAAAACTGTTTTTT.

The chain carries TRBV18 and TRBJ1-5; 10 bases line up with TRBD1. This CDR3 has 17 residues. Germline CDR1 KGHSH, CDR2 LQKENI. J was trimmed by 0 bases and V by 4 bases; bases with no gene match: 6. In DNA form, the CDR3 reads TGTGCCAGCTCACGGGACAGGGGCCAATTTAGCAATCAGCCCCAGCATTTT. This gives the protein CASSRDRGQFSNQPQHF.

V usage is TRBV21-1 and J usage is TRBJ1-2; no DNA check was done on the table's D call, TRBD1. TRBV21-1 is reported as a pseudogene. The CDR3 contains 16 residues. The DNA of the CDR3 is TGTGCCAGCAGCCCCCGGACAGACACAATGGACTATGGCTACACCTTC. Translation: CASSPRTDTMDYGYTF.

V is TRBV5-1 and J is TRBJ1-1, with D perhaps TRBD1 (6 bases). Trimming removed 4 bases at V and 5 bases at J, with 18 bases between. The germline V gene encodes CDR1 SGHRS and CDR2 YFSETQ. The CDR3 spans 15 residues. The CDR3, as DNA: TGCGCCAGCAGCCTAGCCTCAGGGACAAGGACTGAAGCTTTCTTT. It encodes CASSLASGTRTEAFF.

The CDR3 spells CASSAGGEAFF. As DNA, the CDR3 is TGTGCCAGCAGTGCCGGGGGGGAAGCTTTCTTT. The chain is built from TRBV27 and TRBJ1-1, with a tentative D call TRBD1 (5 bases). V lost 5 bases to trimming and J lost 8 bases, with 9 bases between them. Germline V CDR1 and CDR2: MNHEY, SMNVEV (reference sequence). CDR3 length: 11 amino acids.

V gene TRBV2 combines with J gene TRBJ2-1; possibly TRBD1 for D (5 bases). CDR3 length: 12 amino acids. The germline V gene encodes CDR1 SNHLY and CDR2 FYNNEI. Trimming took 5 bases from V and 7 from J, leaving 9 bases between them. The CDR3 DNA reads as TGTGCCAGCAGTACTTCAGGGAATGAGCAGTTCTTC. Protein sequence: CASSTSGNEQFF. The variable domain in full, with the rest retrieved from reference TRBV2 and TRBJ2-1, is EPEVTQTPSHQVTQMGQEVILRCVPISNHLYFYWYRQILGQKVEFLVSFYNNEISEKSEIFDDQFSVERPDGSNFTLKIRSTKLEDSAMYFCASSTSGNEQFFGPGTRLTVL.

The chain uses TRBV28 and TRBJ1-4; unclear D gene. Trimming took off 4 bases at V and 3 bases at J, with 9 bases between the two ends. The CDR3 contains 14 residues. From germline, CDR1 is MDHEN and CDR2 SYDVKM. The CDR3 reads CASSWAGPNEKLFF. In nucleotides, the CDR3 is TGTGCCAGCAGTTGGGCAGGCCCTAATGAAAAACTGTTTTTT.

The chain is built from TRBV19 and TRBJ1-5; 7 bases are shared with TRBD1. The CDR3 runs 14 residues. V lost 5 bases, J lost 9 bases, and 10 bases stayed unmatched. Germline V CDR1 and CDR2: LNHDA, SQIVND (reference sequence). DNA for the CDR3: TGTGCCAGTAGTCCCGACAGGGAACTTCTGCCCCAGCATTTT. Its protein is CASSPDRELLPQHF.

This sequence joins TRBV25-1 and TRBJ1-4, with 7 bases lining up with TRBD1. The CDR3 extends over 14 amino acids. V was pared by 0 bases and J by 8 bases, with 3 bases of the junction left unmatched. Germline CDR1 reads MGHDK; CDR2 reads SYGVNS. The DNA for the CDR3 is TGTGCCAGCAGTGAATATGGCAGGGGGGAAAAACTGTTTTTT. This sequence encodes CASSEYGRGEKLFF.